This entry features one T cell receptor beta chain sequence. The assay was immunoSEQ multiplex PCR, and TCRdb's table has in-frame clones only and misses some. This table holds 48,000 or so clones, over 80% found once. The data were obtained in a study of T cell changes during pregnancy in multiple sclerosis. Germline V gene sequence: CDR1 ENHRY, CDR2 SYGVKD. Trimming pared 2 bases from V and 3 bases from J, leaving 8 bases between. The CDR3 length is 13 residues. The chain joins TRBV10-3 to TRBJ2-7; a possible D gene is TRBD1 (5 bases). The specimen comprised CD4+ T cells from peripheral blood mononuclear cells, sampled in the second trimester of pregnancy. This sequence was found in a female donor in good health, enrolled as a control in a pregnancy study. The DNA of the CDR3 is TGTGCCATCAGTGAGGGACAAGTCTACGAGCAGTACTTC. This gives the protein CAISEGQVYEQYF.